The sequence of this T cell receptor (beta chain) was determined in a study of naive and memory T cell subsets. Both TRBC1 and TRBC2 were covered by a beta constant-region primer of two equimolar oligonucleotides. TCRdb reprocessed the UMI-ligation and nested PCR reads via MiXCR and lists one record per CDR3 protein. The table has some 150,000 distinct CDR3 sequences, about 17% seen once. The sequence derives from a human donor in good health. The sequenced sample was naive CD4+ T cells from blood.

The CDR3 sequence: CAINPGLATDTQYF. As DNA, the CDR3 is TGTGCCATTAATCCGGGACTAGCGACAGATACGCAGTATTTT. The gene calls are TRBV10-3 and TRBJ2-3, with TRBD2 matching over 10 bases. Germline V gene lookup returns CDR1 ENHRY and CDR2 SYGVKD. Trimming cost V 9 bases and J 3 bases; bases outside gene matches: 6. The CDR3 has 14 residues.